This T cell receptor (beta chain) is drawn from a study of beta chain features in type 1 diabetes. The wider study: What patients shared with healthy donors was a similar profile of age, gender and cell yields. Findings and limits, study-wide: Patients showed naive, central memory and Treg TCRB repertoires that appeared more similar than those of healthy donors. When VDJ junctions were examined, type 1 diabetes patients showed fewer insertions and more deletions.

Germline loops: CDR1 LGHNA, CDR2 YNFKEQ. V was trimmed by 5 bases and J by 1 base, leaving 11 bases between them. The CDR3 extends over 14 amino acids. Over 95% purity was reached by all sorted populations. Sequencing targeted expressed TCRB transcripts, as all isolated RNA had been reverse transcribed. Method: immunoSEQ multiplex PCR; TCRdb's copy keeps in-frame clones and lacks some. The sample has about 350,000 clones, about 18% seen once. A remark on this clone: Its antigen is unknown.

The receptor was isolated from a woman under 30 in good health. Sequenced material: naive CD4+ T cells from blood. The chain carries TRBV4-2 and TRBJ2-5; TRBD1 is a possible D gene (5 bases). The CDR3 nucleotides are TGTGCCAGCAGCAGTGACAGTCTCCAAGAGACCCAGTACTTC. This codes for CASSSDSLQETQYF.